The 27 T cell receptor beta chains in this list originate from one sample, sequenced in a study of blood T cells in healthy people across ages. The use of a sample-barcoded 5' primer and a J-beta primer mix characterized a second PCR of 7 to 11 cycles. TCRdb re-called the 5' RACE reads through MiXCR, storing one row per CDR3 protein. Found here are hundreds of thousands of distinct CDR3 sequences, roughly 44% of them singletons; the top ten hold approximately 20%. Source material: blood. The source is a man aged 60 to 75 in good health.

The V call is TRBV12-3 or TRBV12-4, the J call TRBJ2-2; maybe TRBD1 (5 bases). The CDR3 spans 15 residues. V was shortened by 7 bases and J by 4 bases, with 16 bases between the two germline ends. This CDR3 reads CASILRVWGTGELFF. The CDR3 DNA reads TGTGCCAGCATCCTCAGGGTTTGGGGCACCGGGGAGCTGTTTTTT.

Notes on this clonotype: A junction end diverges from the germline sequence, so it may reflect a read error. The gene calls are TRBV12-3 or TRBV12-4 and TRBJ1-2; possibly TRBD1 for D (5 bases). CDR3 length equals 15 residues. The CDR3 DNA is TGTGTCAGCAGTTCCACAGGACGAAGTCCCTATGGCTACACCTTC. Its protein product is CVSSSTGRSPYGYTF.

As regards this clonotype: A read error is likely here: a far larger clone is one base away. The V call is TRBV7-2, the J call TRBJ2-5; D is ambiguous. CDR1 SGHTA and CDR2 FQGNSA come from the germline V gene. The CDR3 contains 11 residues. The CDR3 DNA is TGTGCCAACAGCTTGAGGGAGACCCAGTACTTC. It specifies CANSLRETQYF. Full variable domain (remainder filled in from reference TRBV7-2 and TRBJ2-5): GAGVSQSPSNKVTEKGKDVELRCDPISGHTALYWYRQSLGQGLEFLIYFQGNSAPDKSGLPSDRFSAERTGGSVSTLTIQRTQQEDSAVYLCANSLRETQYFGPGTRLLVL.

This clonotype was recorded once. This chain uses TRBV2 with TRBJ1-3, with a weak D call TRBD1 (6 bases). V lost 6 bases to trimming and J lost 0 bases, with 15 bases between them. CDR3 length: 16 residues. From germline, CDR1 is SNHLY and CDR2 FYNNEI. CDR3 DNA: TGTGCCAGCAGATACGGACAGTCGGGCTCTGGAAACACCATATATTTT. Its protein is CASRYGQSGSGNTIYF.

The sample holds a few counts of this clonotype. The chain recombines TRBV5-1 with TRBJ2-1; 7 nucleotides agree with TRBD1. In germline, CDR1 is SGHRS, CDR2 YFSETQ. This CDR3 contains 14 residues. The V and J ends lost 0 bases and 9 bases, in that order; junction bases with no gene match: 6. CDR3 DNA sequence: TGCGCCAGCAGCTTGGCCAGGACAGGTGGTGAGCAGTTCTTC. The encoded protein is CASSLARTGGEQFF.

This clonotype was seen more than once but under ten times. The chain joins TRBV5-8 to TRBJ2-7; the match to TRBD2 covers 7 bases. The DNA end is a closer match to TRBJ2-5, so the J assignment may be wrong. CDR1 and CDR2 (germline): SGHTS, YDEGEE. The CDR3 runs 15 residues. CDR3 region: CASSLGGLGQETQYF. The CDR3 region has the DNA TGTGCCAGCAGCTTGGGCGGACTAGGCCAAGAGACCCAGTACTTC.

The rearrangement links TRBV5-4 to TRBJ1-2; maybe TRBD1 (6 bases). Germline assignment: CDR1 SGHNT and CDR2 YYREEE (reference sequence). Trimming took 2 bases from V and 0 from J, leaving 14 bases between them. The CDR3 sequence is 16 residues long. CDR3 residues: CASSLTPGHTNYGYTF. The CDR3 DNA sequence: TGTGCCAGCAGCTTAACACCGGGACACACTAACTATGGCTACACCTTC.

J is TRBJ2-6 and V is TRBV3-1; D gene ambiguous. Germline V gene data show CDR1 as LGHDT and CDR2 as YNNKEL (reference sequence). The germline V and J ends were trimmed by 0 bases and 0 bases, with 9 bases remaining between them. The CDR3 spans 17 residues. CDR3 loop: CASSQDFGRSGANVLTF. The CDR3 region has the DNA TGTGCCAGCAGCCAAGATTTTGGCCGCTCTGGGGCCAACGTCCTGACTTTC. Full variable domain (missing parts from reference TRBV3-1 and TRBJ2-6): DTAVSQTPKYLVTQMGNDKSIKCEQNLGHDTMYWYKQDSKKFLKIMFSYNNKELIINETVPNRFSPKSPDKAHLNLHINSLELGDSAVYFCASSQDFGRSGANVLTFGAGSRLTVL.

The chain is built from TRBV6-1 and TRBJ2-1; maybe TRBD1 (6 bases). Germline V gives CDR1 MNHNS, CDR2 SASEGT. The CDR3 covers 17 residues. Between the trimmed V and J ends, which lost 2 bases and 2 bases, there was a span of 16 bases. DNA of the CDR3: TGTGCCAGCAGTGAACACCTGAGACAGGTTACCTACAATGAGCAGTTCTTC. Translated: CASSEHLRQVTYNEQFF.

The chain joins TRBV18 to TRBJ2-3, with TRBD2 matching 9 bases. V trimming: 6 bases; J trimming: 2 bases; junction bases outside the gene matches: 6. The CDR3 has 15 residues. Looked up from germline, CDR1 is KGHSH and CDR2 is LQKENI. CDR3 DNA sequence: TGTGCCAGCTCTAGCGGGGGCCGAAACACAGATACGCAGTATTTT. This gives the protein CASSSGGRNTDTQYF.

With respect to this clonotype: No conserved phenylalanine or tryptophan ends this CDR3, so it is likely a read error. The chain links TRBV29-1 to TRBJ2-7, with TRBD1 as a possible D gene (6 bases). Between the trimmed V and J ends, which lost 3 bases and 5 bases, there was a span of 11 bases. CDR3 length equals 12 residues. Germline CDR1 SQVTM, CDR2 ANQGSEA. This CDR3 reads CSVEAGVNEQYL. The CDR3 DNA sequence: TGCAGCGTTGAGGCAGGGGTGAACGAGCAGTACTTA.

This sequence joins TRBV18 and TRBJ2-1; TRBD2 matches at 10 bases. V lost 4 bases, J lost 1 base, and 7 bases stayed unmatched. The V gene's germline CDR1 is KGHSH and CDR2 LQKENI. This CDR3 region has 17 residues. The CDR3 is CASSRGRAGGSYNEQFF. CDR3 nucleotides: TGTGCCAGCTCACGCGGACGAGCGGGAGGGTCCTACAATGAGCAGTTCTTC.

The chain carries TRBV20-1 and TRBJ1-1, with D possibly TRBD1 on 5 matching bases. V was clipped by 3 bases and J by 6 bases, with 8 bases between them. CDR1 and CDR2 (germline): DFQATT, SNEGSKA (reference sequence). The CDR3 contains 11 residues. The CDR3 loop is CSARDTPEAFF. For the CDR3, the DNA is TGCAGTGCTAGGGACACACCTGAAGCTTTCTTT.

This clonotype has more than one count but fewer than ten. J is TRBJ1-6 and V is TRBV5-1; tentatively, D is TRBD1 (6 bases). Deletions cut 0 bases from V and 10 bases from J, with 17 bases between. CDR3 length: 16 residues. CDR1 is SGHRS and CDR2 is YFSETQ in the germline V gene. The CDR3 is CASSLALDSLGSPLHF. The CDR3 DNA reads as TGCGCCAGCAGCTTGGCCTTGGACAGCCTCGGATCACCCCTCCACTTT.

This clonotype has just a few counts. This CDR3 is CASSPRLETQYF. The CDR3 bases are TGTGCCAGCAGCCCTCGCTTGGAGACCCAGTACTTC. V is TRBV7-2 and J is TRBJ2-5, with D uncertain. From germline, CDR1 is SGHTA and CDR2 FQGNSA. The CDR3 runs to 12 residues. Trimming stripped 5 bases from V and 5 bases from J, with 9 bases between.

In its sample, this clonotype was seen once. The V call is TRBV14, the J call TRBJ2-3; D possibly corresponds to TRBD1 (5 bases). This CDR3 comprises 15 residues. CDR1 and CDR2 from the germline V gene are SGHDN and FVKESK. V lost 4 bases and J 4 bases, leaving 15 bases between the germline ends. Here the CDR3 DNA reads TGTGCCAGCAGCCCTACCGACAGACTCGCAGATACGCAGTATTTT. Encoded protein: CASSPTDRLADTQYF.

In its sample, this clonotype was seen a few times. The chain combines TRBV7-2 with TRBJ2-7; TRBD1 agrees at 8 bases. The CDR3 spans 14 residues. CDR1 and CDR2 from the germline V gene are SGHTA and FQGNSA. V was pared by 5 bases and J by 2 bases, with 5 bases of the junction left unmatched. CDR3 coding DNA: TGTGCCAGCAGCGCCCAGGGGGCGGCCTACGAGCAGTACTTC. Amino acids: CASSAQGAAYEQYF.

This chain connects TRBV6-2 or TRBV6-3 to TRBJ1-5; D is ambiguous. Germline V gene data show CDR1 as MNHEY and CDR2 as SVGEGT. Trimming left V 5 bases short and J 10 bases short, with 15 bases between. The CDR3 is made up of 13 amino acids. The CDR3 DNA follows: TGTGCCAGCAGTGCGACCGGGGAACGTCCCCAGCATTTT. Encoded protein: CASSATGERPQHF.

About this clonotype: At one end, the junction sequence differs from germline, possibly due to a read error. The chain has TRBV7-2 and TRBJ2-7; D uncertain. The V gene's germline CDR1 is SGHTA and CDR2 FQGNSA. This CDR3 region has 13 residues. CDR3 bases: TGTGCCAGCTGCTTATGGTGGGCCTACGAGCAGTACTTC. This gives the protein CASCLWWAYEQYF.

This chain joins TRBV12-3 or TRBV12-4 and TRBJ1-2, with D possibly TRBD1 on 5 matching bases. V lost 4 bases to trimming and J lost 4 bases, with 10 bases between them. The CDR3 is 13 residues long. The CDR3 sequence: CASSWEGTYGYTF. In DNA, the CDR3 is TGTGCCAGCAGTTGGGAGGGGACCTATGGCTACACCTTC.

CDR3 sequence (DNA): TGTGCCAGCAGCCTTAGGCCCTTATCGGGCACTGAAGCTTTCTTT. Its protein is CASSLRPLSGTEAFF. J is TRBJ1-1 and V is TRBV7-2; D remains unclear. Trimming shortened V by 5 bases and J by 4 bases, and 17 bases separated the two germline ends. Germline values: CDR1 SGHTA, CDR2 FQGNSA. This CDR3 is 15 amino acids long.

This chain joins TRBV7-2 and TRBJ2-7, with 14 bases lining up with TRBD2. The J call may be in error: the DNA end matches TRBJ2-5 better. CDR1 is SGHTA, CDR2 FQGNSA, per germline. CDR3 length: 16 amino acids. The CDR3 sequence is CASSATSGGAGETQYF. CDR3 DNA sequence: TGTGCCAGCAGCGCGACTAGCGGGGGGGCTGGGGAGACCCAGTACTTC.

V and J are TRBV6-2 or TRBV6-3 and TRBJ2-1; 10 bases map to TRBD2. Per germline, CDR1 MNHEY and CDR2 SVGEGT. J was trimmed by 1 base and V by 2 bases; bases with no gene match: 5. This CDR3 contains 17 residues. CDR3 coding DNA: TGTGCCAGCAGTTACCAGCGGGGGGGCCTTTCCTACAATGAGCAGTTCTTC. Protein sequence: CASSYQRGGLSYNEQFF.

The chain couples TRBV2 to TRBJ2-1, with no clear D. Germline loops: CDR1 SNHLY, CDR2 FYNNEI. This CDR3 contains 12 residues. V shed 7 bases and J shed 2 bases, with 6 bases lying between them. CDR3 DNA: TGTGCCAGCATTCTGGCCTACAATGAGCAGTTCTTC. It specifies CASILAYNEQFF.

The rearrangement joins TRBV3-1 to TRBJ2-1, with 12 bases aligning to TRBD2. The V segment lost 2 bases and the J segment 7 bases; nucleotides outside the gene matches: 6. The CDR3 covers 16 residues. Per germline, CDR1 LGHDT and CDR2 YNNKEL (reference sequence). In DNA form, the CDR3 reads TGTGCCAGCAGCCAAAGAACTAGCGGGGGGTCTAATGAGCAGTTCTTC. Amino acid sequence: CASSQRTSGGSNEQFF.

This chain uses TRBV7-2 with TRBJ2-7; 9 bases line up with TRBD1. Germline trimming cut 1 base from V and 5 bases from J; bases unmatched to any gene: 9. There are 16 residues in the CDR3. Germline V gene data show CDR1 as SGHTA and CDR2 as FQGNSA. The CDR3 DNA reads TGTGCCAGCAGCTTAGGACTAACAGGGGGCGGGAACGAGCAGTACTTC. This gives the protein CASSLGLTGGGNEQYF.

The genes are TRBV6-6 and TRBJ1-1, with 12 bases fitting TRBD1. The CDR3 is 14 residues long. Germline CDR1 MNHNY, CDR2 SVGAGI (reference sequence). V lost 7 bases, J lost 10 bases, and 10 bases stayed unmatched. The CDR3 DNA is TGTGCCAGCACCGGGACAGGGGGCGCTTCTGGAGCTTTCTTT. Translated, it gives CASTGTGGASGAFF.